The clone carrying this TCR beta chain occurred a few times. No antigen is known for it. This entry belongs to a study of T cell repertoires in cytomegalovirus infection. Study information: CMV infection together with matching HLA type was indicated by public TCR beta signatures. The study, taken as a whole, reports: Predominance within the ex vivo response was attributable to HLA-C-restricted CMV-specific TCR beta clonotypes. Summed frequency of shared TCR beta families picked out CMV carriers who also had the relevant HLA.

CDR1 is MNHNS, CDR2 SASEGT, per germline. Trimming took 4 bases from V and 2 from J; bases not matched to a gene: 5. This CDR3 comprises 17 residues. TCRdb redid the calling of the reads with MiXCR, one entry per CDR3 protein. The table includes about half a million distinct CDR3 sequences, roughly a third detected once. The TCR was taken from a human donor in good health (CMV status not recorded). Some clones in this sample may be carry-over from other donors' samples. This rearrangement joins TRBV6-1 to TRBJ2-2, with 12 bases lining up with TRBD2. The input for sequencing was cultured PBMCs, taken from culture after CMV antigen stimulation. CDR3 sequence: CASSGTSGTGNTGELFF. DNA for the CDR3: TGTGCCAGCAGTGGGACTAGCGGGACGGGAAACACCGGGGAGCTGTTTTTT.